This section outlines one TCR beta chain sequence together with its context. Generated by immunoSEQ multiplex PCR, the TCRdb table keeps only in-frame clones and is missing some. The sample records 350,000 to 450,000 clones, roughly 90% being singletons. Living in under 30 US areas, the participants were between about 18 and 100 years of age. Recovered status applied to Cohort 3 donors who had two consecutive negative PCRs. It also applied to those with clearance or with symptom resolution. The sample is drawn from a study of blood T cell repertoires in COVID-19. Sample: PBMCs or T cells enriched from blood (not recorded which). This TCR came from a woman younger than 45 who had recovered from COVID-19.

CDR3 residues: CASSRQGFTQYF. The CDR3 nucleotides are TGTGCCAGCAGTCGGCAGGGATTTACGCAGTATTTT. The rearrangement links TRBV12-3 or TRBV12-4 to TRBJ2-3, with D possibly matching TRBD1 (5 bases). V was shortened by 5 bases and J by 8 bases, with 11 bases between the two germline ends. The CDR3 runs to 12 residues.